A single T cell receptor beta chain is shown here with its context. These data are taken from a study of blood T cell repertoires in COVID-19. The repertoire was sequenced with immunoSEQ multiplex PCR; TCRdb's copy has only in-frame clones and lacks some. The table shows tens of thousands of clones, with 82% occurring only once. From germline, CDR1 is LGHNA and CDR2 YNFKEQ. The CDR3 is 20 amino acids. Trimming took 0 bases from V and 0 from J; bases not matched to a gene: 10. V gene TRBV4-2 combines with J gene TRBJ2-7; 14 bases match TRBD2. The receptor's source is a human donor with acute or convalescent COVID-19. The donor label of this sample is uncertain. The sample taken for sequencing was peripheral blood. The CDR3 is CASSQETGTSGSPSSYEQYF. In nucleotides, the CDR3 is TGTGCCAGCAGCCAAGAGACGGGGACTAGCGGGAGCCCGAGCTCCTACGAGCAGTACTTC.